This T cell receptor beta chain comes out of a study of immune cell composition in non-small cell lung cancer. Study-level findings and limits: Clones >0.5% enriched in tumour were rarer in adenocarcinoma (about 33%) than squamous (roughly 80%).

CDR1 and CDR2 (germline): SEHNR, FQNEAQ (reference sequence). V lost 7 bases, J lost 4 bases, and 16 bases lay in between. The CDR3 contains 14 residues. Frozen unsorted single-cell suspensions supplied the genomic DNA. As regards this clone: The antigen is unknown.

Sequencing used immunoSEQ multiplex PCR; TCRdb keeps in-frame clones, though not all of them. Of about 10,000 clones listed, 65% to 80% were seen once; the top ten hold around 9.3%. The sequencing sample was made of lung tumor tissue. The V gene is TRBV7-9, the J gene TRBJ1-2; D is perhaps TRBD1 (5 bases). The sequence derives from a human donor with non-small cell lung cancer. CDR3 sequence reads: CASNSGGSAYGYTF. The CDR3, as DNA: TGTGCCAGCAACTCCGGGGGGTCGGCCTATGGCTACACCTTC.